Described below is a single TCR beta chain sequence and its context. It has no known antigen specificity. Base qualities were left out, and no much larger clone turns up one base away. The 40 or so donors, aged roughly 6 to 90 years, were systemically healthy Caucasian individuals from Russia. Roughly 9.5 milliliters of peripheral blood were drawn from each donor into EDTA-treated Vacutainer tubes. PBMCs were isolated by Ficoll-Paque density-gradient centrifugation, with at least 7 million obtained per sample. Total RNA was extracted from PBMCs with Trizol reagent, with at least 5.5 micrograms obtained per sample. The percentages of naive CD45RAhigh/CD27high T cells were determined by flow cytometry on a PBMC aliquot from every donor. These data are taken from a study of blood T cells in healthy people across ages (dated by TCRdb to between 2014 and 2017). Turning to the overall study: In model experiments, template switching captured roughly one uniquely barcoded TCR beta cDNA molecule for every two T cells. Using deep sequencing normalized with unique cDNA molecular identifiers, the study measured how TCR beta repertoire diversity changes with age. Four age groups were formed from the donors: young (average around 15 years), middle-aged (around 40), aged (about 62) and long-lived (around 82). To avoid experimental bias, donors of different ages were spread randomly across the sequencing lanes. The study analyzed two additional independent replicas of 1 million unique cDNA reads from the same blood draw for two donors, one aged 18 to 30 and one aged 80 or older.

The library came from 5' RACE. TCRdb names Illumina HiSeq 2500 as the instrument used. A second PCR of roughly 6 to 11 cycles was run with a J-beta primer mix and a sample-barcoded 5' primer. A template-switch 5' adaptor carrying 12 random nucleotides introduced a unique molecular identifier onto each TCR beta cDNA molecule. At least 3 million CDR3-containing paired-end reads were obtained from each sample. First-strand cDNA was synthesized from all RNA with the Mint cDNA synthesis kit, primed by a TRBC-specific oligonucleotide. All cDNA was treated with uracil-DNA glycosylase and then went through a first 18-cycle PCR with the universal primers M1SS and BC2_uni_R. The authors' analysis ran thus. For normalization, 1 million high-quality reads were randomly selected from each sample, with every read carrying a distinct molecular identifier. Instead of being binned into consensus sequences, reads with shared molecular identifiers were discarded. MiTCR, set to a Q25 quality threshold and the strictest error-elimination algorithm, was used for CDR3 identification, clonotype clustering and error correction. A nonparametric unseen species model with Euler transformation was used to estimate a lower bound on total TCR beta diversity. TCRdb's own reprocessing of the public reads used fastp at Q25 and MiXCR and kept productive beta chains. Every entry covers one CDR3 protein and lists the most common genes and DNA from its rows. The V and J calls and clone size come from TCRdb's table, not from the authors' own analysis. The sample records just under 900,000 distinct CDR3 sequences, under 30% of which are singletons. Around 16% of the sample comes from the top ten.

From the germline V gene, CDR1 is MNHNS and CDR2 is SASEGT. Here V drops 1 base and J drops 5 bases, and the junction holds 3 bases not matched to any gene. The CDR3, cysteine through phenylalanine, is 14 amino acids long. The sequence is cut down to CDR3 DNA, 42 bases in frame from base 1. General findings and caveats noted by the study authors: Compared with the aged group, the long-lived group had more naive CD4+ T cells, fewer expanded clones and increased TCR diversity, suggesting age selection. The CMV infection status of donors was not known, potentially confounding age-related changes in expanded clonotypes. Observed TCR beta diversity per million T cells fell roughly linearly with age, and a significant reduction was already apparent by age about 43. Estimates of total diversity based on one million sequenced T cells were considered lower bounds and underestimates. Bulk unsorted PBMC profiling prevented conclusive comparison of naive and antigen-experienced compartments. There was a strong correlation between observed TCR beta diversity and the percentage of naive T cells measured by flow cytometry.

The chain is made from TRBV6-1 and TRBJ2-5, and TRBD1 matches 8 of the central bases. Sequences were obtained from blood. The receptor was derived from a woman older than 75 in good health. The DNA sequence is TGTGCCAGCAGTGAAGGGACAGGGTGGGAGACCCAGTACTTC. Its translation is CASSEGTGWETQYF.